The entry that follows covers one TCR beta chain sequence. Its target is unknown. Unique molecular identifiers had been added to the TCR beta cDNA libraries. A single record per CDR3 protein comes from TCRdb applying MiXCR to the PCR reads. The table includes 600,000 to 700,000 distinct CDR3 sequences, 59% detected once. These data come from a study of post-analysis software for immune sequencing data. Germline V gene sequence: CDR1 LGHDT, CDR2 YNNKEL (reference sequence). Trimming at V came to 4 bases and at J to 5 bases, leaving 6 bases not matched to a gene. This CDR3 has 14 amino acids. Study-wide points: Pronounced co-clustering by F measure was evident among identically batched samples. Elevated frequency relative to controls characterized several TRBV segments in patients, TRBV5-6, TRBV5-1 and TRBV20-1 among them. A significant reduction in normalized Chao1 diversity was observed in multiple sclerosis patients versus controls.

The sample consisted of blood. The chain links TRBV3-1 to TRBJ2-7, with 9 bases that match TRBD1. This clonotype was sampled from a girl between 2 and 10 years old with multiple sclerosis. In DNA, the CDR3 is TGTGCCAGCAGCCTGGACAGGGGCAGGGACGAGCAGTACTTC. Protein: CASSLDRGRDEQYF.